The 20 T cell receptor beta chains presented below share a single source sample, sequenced in a study of CD8 T cells in ankylosing spondylitis. MiXCR was run by TCRdb on the 5' RACE reads, yielding one entry per CDR3 protein. Here the sample spans around 250,000 distinct CDR3 sequences, roughly a tenth being singletons. Sequencing was carried out using blood, either unsorted or a sorted T cell fraction (not recorded which). The receptors here all came from a male donor with ankylosing spondylitis or in good health (not recorded which).

This clonotype has only a few counts. The rearrangement uses TRBV7-2 and TRBJ2-1; D uncertain. The V end was cut by 1 base, the J end by 7 bases, with 8 bases between. CDR1 and CDR2 (germline): SGHTA, FQGNSA. The CDR3 totals 13 residues. CDR3 residues: CASSLGWVNEQFF. The CDR3 coding sequence is TGTGCCAGCAGCTTAGGATGGGTAAATGAGCAGTTCTTC.

This clonotype has more than one count but fewer than ten. The rearrangement links TRBV7-9 to TRBJ1-1; tentative D call: TRBD1 (6 bases). The germline V and J ends were trimmed by 1 base and 9 bases, with 12 bases remaining between them. This CDR3 region has 13 residues. The germline gives CDR1 SEHNR, CDR2 FQNEAQ (reference sequence). The CDR3 is CASSLGGHLKAFF. In DNA, the CDR3 is TGTGCCAGCAGCTTAGGGGGACACTTAAAAGCTTTCTTT.

This clonotype appeared many times. V gene TRBV27 combines with J gene TRBJ2-1; D could derive from TRBD1 or TRBD2 (7 bases each). Germline lookup yields CDR1 MNHEY and CDR2 SMNVEV (reference sequence). The CDR3 runs 13 residues. Trimming left V 11 bases short and J 7 bases short, with 18 bases between. The CDR3 protein is CAPSGGLQNEQFF. The CDR3 DNA reads TGTGCCCCCTCAGGGGGACTACAGAATGAGCAGTTCTTC.

The V call is TRBV5-1, the J call TRBJ2-2, with 16 positions matching TRBD2. The CDR3 covers 22 residues. V lost 0 bases to trimming and J lost 4 bases; unmatched junction nucleotides: 15. CDR1 is SGHRS and CDR2 is YFSETQ in the germline V gene. CDR3 DNA: TGCGCCAGCAGCTTGGCAGTGTCCGGGACTAGCGGGAGGGCAACGCCCACCGGGGAGCTGTTTTTT. It encodes CASSLAVSGTSGRATPTGELFF.

This clonotype has ten or more counts. The chain recombines TRBV5-1 with TRBJ2-5, with a possible D match to TRBD1 (6 bases). The CDR3 has 13 amino acids. V lost 4 bases and J lost 1, with 8 bases in between. Germline V lookup: CDR1 SGHRS, CDR2 YFSETQ. The CDR3: CASSPDSQETQYF. CDR3 nucleotide sequence: TGCGCCAGCAGCCCGGACAGCCAAGAGACCCAGTACTTC.

Many counts were recorded for this clonotype. The rearrangement links TRBV6-5 to TRBJ1-1; 7 nucleotides align to TRBD1. The germline gives CDR1 MNHEY, CDR2 SVGAGI. V dropped 1 base and J dropped 6; count of bases not matched to a gene: 5. CDR3 length: 14 residues. The CDR3 DNA sequence: TGTGCCAGCAGTTACTACAGGGGTCGGGCTGAAGCTTTCTTT. As protein: CASSYYRGRAEAFF.

The chain is built from TRBV7-9 and TRBJ1-4; 10 bases align to TRBD1. Germline CDR1 SEHNR, CDR2 FQNEAQ (reference sequence). V lost 6 bases, J lost 11 bases, and 12 bases stayed unmatched. CDR3 length: 15 residues. The CDR3 region is CASSSPGQGIGKLFF. The CDR3 coding sequence is TGTGCCAGCAGTAGTCCGGGACAGGGGATTGGGAAACTGTTTTTT. The whole variable domain, filled in from reference TRBV7-9 and TRBJ1-4, reads DTGVSQNPRHKITKRGQNVTFRCDPISEHNRLYWYRQTLGQGPEFLTYFQNEAQLEKSRLLSDRFSAERPKGSFSTLEIQRTEQGDSAMYLCASSSPGQGIGKLFFGSGTQLSVL.

The table lists this clonotype with many counts. V and J are TRBV12-3 or TRBV12-4 and TRBJ1-4; D ambiguous. This CDR3 comprises 14 residues. Trimming stripped 5 bases from V and 11 bases from J, with 18 bases between. The CDR3 region is CASSPGRSLGKLFF. The CDR3 coding sequence is TGTGCCAGCAGTCCCGGCCGGTCCCTGGGGAAACTGTTTTTT.

The sample holds many counts of this clonotype. The V and J genes are TRBV19 and TRBJ1-1, with D hard to call. V was shortened by 0 bases and J by 1 base, with 9 bases between the two germline ends. The length of the CDR3 is 15 residues. Looked up from germline, CDR1 is LNHDA and CDR2 is SQIVND (reference sequence). The CDR3 sequence: CASSIDLGQNTEAFF. The CDR3 DNA reads as TGTGCCAGTAGTATAGATCTGGGTCAGAACACTGAAGCTTTCTTT.

This clonotype was detected many times. The V and J genes are TRBV20-1 and TRBJ2-3, with 7 positions matching TRBD2. The CDR3 runs 14 residues. V trimming: 3 bases; J trimming: 0 bases; junction bases outside the gene matches: 3. CDR1 DFQATT and CDR2 SNEGSKA come from the germline V gene (reference sequence). The CDR3 sequence is CSARGLSSTDTQYF. CDR3 DNA sequence: TGCAGTGCTAGGGGACTATCTAGCACAGATACGCAGTATTTT.

In its sample, this clonotype was seen many times. The J gene is TRBJ2-1, the V gene TRBV5-1, with D tentatively TRBD1 (7 bases). In germline, CDR1 is SGHRS, CDR2 YFSETQ. The CDR3 spans 14 residues. Between the trimmed V and J ends, which lost 4 bases and 8 bases, there was a span of 16 bases. The DNA for the CDR3 is TGCGCCAGCAGCCCAACAACAGGGGAGGATGAGCAGTTCTTC. It encodes CASSPTTGEDEQFF.

The chain uses TRBV10-2 and TRBJ1-2; no clear D. CDR3 length equals 16 residues. Germline CDR1 is WSHSY and CDR2 is SAAADI. V dropped 8 bases and J dropped 0 bases, with 19 bases sitting between them. CDR3 DNA: TGCGCCAGCCACGAGAGCTTCCAGGCCTCTAACTATGGCTACACCTTC. Translated: CASHESFQASNYGYTF.

This clonotype was detected only a few times. The chain uses TRBV20-1 and TRBJ2-7; 9 bases match TRBD1. J lost 3 bases, V lost 5 bases, and 11 bases had no gene match. The CDR3 is 15 amino acids. The germline CDR1 and CDR2 sequences are DFQATT and SNEGSKA (reference sequence). CDR3 amino acids: CSAPRGGQGYYEQYF. The CDR3 DNA sequence: TGCAGTGCTCCCCGCGGGGGACAGGGTTACTACGAGCAGTACTTC.

In its sample, this clonotype was seen a few times. This sequence joins TRBV5-1 and TRBJ2-2; perhaps D is TRBD1 or TRBD2 (5 bases each). V was pared by 0 bases and J by 8 bases, with 14 bases between. Per the germline V gene, CDR1 is SGHRS and CDR2 is YFSETQ. This CDR3 has 15 amino acids. CDR3 in amino acids: CASSLAHGATGELFF. DNA for the CDR3: TGCGCCAGCAGCTTGGCTCACGGGGCCACGGGGGAGCTGTTTTTT.

This clonotype has a count of ten or more. The gene calls are TRBV24-1 and TRBJ1-1; D is undetermined. The V gene's germline CDR1 is KGHDR and CDR2 SFDVKD. This CDR3 contains 14 residues. The germline V and J ends were trimmed by 1 base and 3 bases, with 8 bases remaining between them. CDR3 in amino acids: CATSDFKVDTEAFF. The CDR3, as DNA: TGTGCCACCAGTGATTTTAAGGTGGACACTGAAGCTTTCTTT.

This clonotype was picked up many times. The chain uses TRBV5-1 and TRBJ2-3; D gene unclear. Trimming shortened V by 4 bases and J by 5 bases, and 14 bases separated the two germline ends. Germline CDR1 reads SGHRS; CDR2 reads YFSETQ. CDR3 size: 14 residues. The CDR3 reads CASSQSGVLDTQYF. CDR3 bases: TGCGCCAGCAGCCAAAGTGGGGTCTTAGATACGCAGTATTTT. Drawing the rest from reference TRBV5-1 and TRBJ2-3, the complete variable domain is KAGVTQTPRYLIKTRGQQVTLSCSPISGHRSVSWYQQTPGQGLQFLFEYFSETQRNKGNFPGRFSGRQFSNSRSEMNVSTLELGDSALYLCASSQSGVLDTQYFGPGTRLTVL.

This clonotype was counted many times. The V gene is TRBV5-1, the J gene TRBJ1-1, with TRBD1 identical over 7 bases. Trimming cost V 3 bases and J 1 base; bases outside gene matches: 6. CDR1 is SGHRS, CDR2 YFSETQ, per germline. The CDR3 contains 15 residues. Written as DNA, the CDR3 is TGCGCCAGCAGCTCTATAGGGGGCAAGAACACTGAAGCTTTCTTT. Translating it yields CASSSIGGKNTEAFF.

The sample holds many counts of this clonotype. V gene TRBV20-1 combines with J gene TRBJ1-4; 10 bases align to TRBD1. V was clipped by 7 bases and J by 2 bases; unmatched bases: 7. This CDR3 region has 15 residues. Germline CDR1 is DFQATT and CDR2 is SNEGSKA (reference sequence). The CDR3 nucleotides read TGCAGTGACGGGACAGGGGACGGGACTAATGAAAAACTGTTTTTT. Translating gives CSDGTGDGTNEKLFF.

This clonotype was recorded many times. The rearrangement links TRBV12-3 or TRBV12-4 to TRBJ2-1; perhaps D is TRBD1 or TRBD2 (5 bases each). V was cut by 6 bases and J by 7 bases, with 22 bases left in between. The CDR3 sequence is 16 residues long. The CDR3 DNA reads as TGTGCCAGCAGACTCCGTCGGGGCCGGGGATGGAATGAGCAGTTCTTC. Its protein is CASRLRRGRGWNEQFF.

This clonotype was detected ten times or more. This chain joins TRBV3-1 and TRBJ1-4, with TRBD1 matching over 9 bases. The CDR3 is made up of 15 amino acids. Per the germline V gene, CDR1 is LGHDT and CDR2 is YNNKEL (reference sequence). V shed 5 bases, J shed 8 bases, and the junction held 9 bases outside the gene matches. The CDR3, as DNA: TGTGCCAGCAGCGGAAGGGGACAGGGTGAGGAAAAACTGTTTTTT. Its translation is CASSGRGQGEEKLFF.